This T cell receptor beta chain was captured by sequencing in a study of blood T cells in healthy people across ages. This clonotype was counted between two and nine times. Its antigen is unknown. There are 14 residues in the CDR3. The germline V and J ends were trimmed by 3 bases and 5 bases, with 14 bases remaining between them. Germline CDR1 reads SGDLS; CDR2 reads YYNGEE. A second about 7 to 12 cycle PCR used barcoded and J-beta primers. A tag from a template-switch adaptor with 12 random nucleotides marked each cDNA molecule. TCRdb reanalysed the 5' RACE reads using MiXCR and keeps one entry per CDR3 protein. The profile shows over 750,000 distinct CDR3 sequences, just under 25% of them singletons. Overall study results and limits: Measured against age, TCR beta diversity per million T cells decreased in a roughly linear manner.

These data are also associated with another study on T cells of mothers and their children.

This clonotype originated in a boy between 10 and 17 years old in good health. The source material was blood. This chain links TRBV9 with TRBJ2-5, with D perhaps assigned TRBD1 or TRBD2 (7 bases each). CDR3 sequence (DNA): TGTGCCAGCAGCGGGGGAGGGGGCTTGGAGACCCAGTACTTC. It codes for CASSGGGGLETQYF.